This note documents a single T cell receptor (beta chain) sequence. The antigen remains unidentified. CD4+ cells yielded CD45RA+ naive and CD45RA-negative memory subsets. The data originate from a study of shared clonotypes between healthy human individuals. Whole-study findings and limits: Represented diversity (both genetic and exposure-history) was limited by the small number of donors.

Using immunoSEQ multiplex PCR, the repertoire was profiled, and TCRdb retains in-frame clones only, with some absent. The sample records under 750,000 clones, over 60% being singletons. In germline, CDR1 is ENHRY, CDR2 SYGVKD. This CDR3 contains 14 residues. The ends lost 11 bases at V and 3 bases at J; junction bases unmatched: 11. This chain joins TRBV10-3 and TRBJ2-7, with TRBD2 identical over 9 bases. Sequences were obtained from memory CD4+ T cells sorted from blood. Subset indicated: CD45RA-negative fraction. This sequence originates from a woman aged 25-40 years in good health. In DNA, the CDR3 is TGTGCCTCACGACTAGCGGAACAGTACTACGAGCAGTACTTC. Protein sequence: CASRLAEQYYEQYF.